These T cell receptor beta chains were read from a single sample in a study of graft-versus-host responses after intestinal transplantation. No antigen has been assigned to these receptors. The table came from immunoSEQ multiplex PCR; TCRdb's copy has only in-frame clones and leaves some out. The sample consists of some 110,000 clones, 85% to 95% of them appearing once. This specimen was unstimulated CD4+ T cells sorted from spleen or lymph node cells, taken before transplant. The source of these receptors is a human donor who was the organ donor for an intestinal transplant. Both conserved end residues are part of each CDR3. A D gene is named only where the DNA matches it firmly. Part of the rows lack a size; the others show once, few, many or a class for expanded clones.

clone size,J gene,D gene,V gene,CDR3 DNA,CDR3 protein
.,TRBJ2-1,.,TRBV6-5,TGTGCCAGCAGCTATGACTGGAGCTCCTACAATGAGCAGTTCTTC,CASSYDWSSYNEQFF
once,TRBJ1-3,.,TRBV29-1,TGCAGCGTTGTCGGGGCTGGAAACACCATATATTTT,CSVVGAGNTIYF
.,TRBJ1-1,.,TRBV5-1,TGCGCCAGCAGATCTATTGAAGGGACTGAAGCTTTCTTT,CASRSIEGTEAFF
.,TRBJ2-5,.,TRBV29-1,TGCAGCGTCCGTGTAGTCGGCGAGACCCAGTACTTC,CSVRVVGETQYF
.,TRBJ1-3,.,TRBV28,TGTGCCAGCAGTCTAGGCCCGGGAAACACCATATATTTT,CASSLGPGNTIYF
once,TRBJ2-3,TRBD2,TRBV4-3,TGCGCCAGCAGCCAAAGACTAGCGGGAGGCACAGATACGCAGTATTTT,CASSQRLAGGTDTQYF
once,TRBJ2-5,TRBD1,TRBV18,TGTGCCAGCCGAAAGGACAGGGAGGAGACCCAGTACTTC,CASRKDREETQYF
.,TRBJ2-6,.,TRBV27,TGTGCCAGCAGTCGCACAGCTAGTCTCGGGGCCAACGTCCTGACTTTC,CASSRTASLGANVLTF
once,TRBJ1-5,TRBD1,TRBV7-2,TGTGCCAGCAGCCCATACGGGACAGGGAATCAGCCCCAGCATTTT,CASSPYGTGNQPQHF
once,TRBJ1-2,TRBD1,TRBV11-2,TGTGCCAGCAGCTTAGAGGGACAGGGGGCAGAGGGCTACACCTTC,CASSLEGQGAEGYTF
.,TRBJ2-4,.,TRBV9,TGTGCCAGCAGCGTAGGGTCCCAAGGTGACATTCAGTACTTC,CASSVGSQGDIQYF
.,TRBJ1-5,.,TRBV5-6,TGTGCCAGCAGCTTCGGGAGGGATGGGCAGCCCCAGCATTTT,CASSFGRDGQPQHF
.,TRBJ2-7,.,TRBV6-6,TGTGCCAGCAGTTCTTACAGGGACTCCTACGAGCAGTACTTC,CASSSYRDSYEQYF
.,TRBJ2-1,TRBD2,TRBV7-2,TGTGCCAGCAGCCCATTTAGCGGGAACGAGCAGTTCTTC,CASSPFSGNEQFF
few,TRBJ2-5,.,TRBV19,TGTGCCAGTAGTACGATTCACCAAGAGACCCAGTACTTC,CASSTIHQETQYF
.,TRBJ2-5,TRBD1,TRBV5-1,TGCGCCAGCAGCTTTCAGGGGGCTTACGAGACCCAGTACTTC,CASSFQGAYETQYF
few,TRBJ1-4,.,TRBV27,TGTGCCAGCAGTCCAAGAAGAACTAATGAAAAACTGTTTTTT,CASSPRRTNEKLFF
.,TRBJ1-4,TRBD1,TRBV6-1,TGTGCCAGCAGTGAAGGAGGGCCAGGGGGCGAAAAACTGTTTTTT,CASSEGGPGGEKLFF
once,TRBJ2-5,.,TRBV4-2,TGTGCCAGCAGCCAAGACGGGGGCGGGTCGGAGACCCAGTACTTC,CASSQDGGGSETQYF
.,TRBJ1-5,.,TRBV2,TGTGCCAGCACGGGGACCGAGAATCAGCCCCAGCATTTT,CASTGTENQPQHF
.,TRBJ1-1,.,TRBV30,TGTGCCTGGAGCGGGACCGGGGGTTGGGCTTTCTTT,CAWSGTGGWAFF
.,TRBJ1-2,.,TRBV7-9,TGTGCCAGCAGCCCCAGGCTCCAAGCTAACTATGGCTACACCTTC,CASSPRLQANYGYTF